The 17 T cell receptor beta chains reported below all come from one sample, sequenced in a study of T cells in women clearing cervical HPV infection. Produced via immunoSEQ multiplex PCR; TCRdb's table is partial and in-frame only. This table lists 45,000 to 55,000 clones. Material for sequencing was blood buffy coat. The receptor set was obtained from a woman between 18 and 70 years old with a cervical HPV16 infection that either progressed to CIN3+ or cleared (not recorded which).

Notes on this clone: Read data end 3 residues before the CDR3 end; the end is taken from the germline J gene. The chain recombines TRBV6-1 with TRBJ1-6, with D possibly being TRBD1 (5 bases). Per germline, CDR1 MNHNS and CDR2 SASEGT. Trimming shortened V by 4 bases and J by 4 bases, and 14 bases separated the two germline ends. The CDR3 is 16 residues long. Incomplete CDR3 DNA: TGTGCCAGCAGTGCCCGAAGGGGATCGTATAATTCACCC. This codes for CASSARRGSYNSP. The whole CDR3 protein reads CASSARRGSYNSPLHF.

Note on this clone: The read ends 3 residues shy of where the CDR3 ends; the end is completed using the germline J gene. The V gene is TRBV28, the J gene TRBJ1-1; 7 nucleotides align to TRBD1. Trimming at V came to 6 bases and at J to 4 bases, leaving 5 bases not matched to a gene. The CDR3 contains 13 residues. Germline V CDR1 and CDR2: MDHEN, SYDVKM. The CDR3 protein is CASRDTGATEAFF. CDR3 DNA (partial): TGTGCCAGCAGAGACACAGGGGCCACTGAA.

Regarding this clone: Coverage ceases 3 residues before the CDR3 finishes, and the germline J gene fills in the end. The chain is built from TRBV20-1 and TRBJ2-3, with 9 bases aligning to TRBD2. Per the germline V gene, CDR1 is DFQATT and CDR2 is SNEGSKA (reference sequence). The CDR3 runs to 15 residues. The J segment lost 4 bases and the V segment lost 0 bases, leaving 5 bases of the junction unmatched. The CDR3 here is CSARDPGTSPDTQYF. The sequenced part of the CDR3 DNA is TGCAGTGCTAGAGATCCCGGGACTAGCCCAGATACG.

Note on this clone: At one end the junction does not follow the germline gene, possibly because of a read error. The read ends 3 residues before the CDR3 terminus; that terminus is restored from the germline J gene. The chain joins TRBV4-2 to TRBJ2-7; tentative D call: TRBD2 (6 bases). CDR1 and CDR2 from the germline V gene are LGHNA and YNFKEQ. The CDR3 consists of 16 residues. The CDR3 DNA, read in part, is TGCGCCAGCAGCCAGAGAACGGGACTTAAACACTACGAG. Amino acids: CASSQRTGLKHYE. The CDR3 in its entirety is CASSQRTGLKHYEQYF.

Concerning this clone: From the germline J gene comes the end of the CDR3, since the read stops 3 residues before it. This chain links TRBV20-1 with TRBJ2-7; TRBD1 matches at 7 bases. Germline-derived CDR1 and CDR2 are DFQATT and SNEGSKA (reference sequence). The CDR3 is 15 amino acids. With 0 bases clipped from V and 5 bases from J, the junction kept 10 bases outside the gene matches. The chain's CDR3 is CSARDFRARGHEQYF. Incomplete CDR3 DNA: TGCAGTGCTAGAGATTTCAGGGCTAGGGGGCACGAG.

On this clone: Read coverage stops 3 residues before the CDR3 terminus; the germline J gene supplies the remainder. The genes are TRBV2 and TRBJ1-2; TRBD1 matches at 9 bases. Losses at the gene ends were 6 bases for V and 4 bases for J; bases not matched to a gene: 15. Per the germline V gene, CDR1 is SNHLY and CDR2 is FYNNEI. The CDR3 sequence is 17 residues long. CDR3: CASRRDGTGSRGYGYTF. CDR3 DNA (partial): TGTGCCAGCAGGAGGGACGGGACAGGGAGTAGGGGCTATGGC.

Notes on this clone: The read terminates 3 residues ahead of where the CDR3 ends, so the germline J gene completes it. The chain couples TRBV30 to TRBJ1-5; D remains unclear. Germline CDR1 GTSNPN, CDR2 SVGIG (reference sequence). V lost 1 base to trimming and J lost 0 bases, with 4 bases between them. CDR3 length: 13 residues. The sequenced part of the CDR3 DNA is TGTGCCTGGAGTGGGCATAGCAATCAGCCC. As protein: CAWSGHSNQP. The whole CDR3 is CAWSGHSNQPQHF.

On this clone: The read ends 3 residues early relative to the CDR3; the germline J gene fills the gap. The J gene is TRBJ2-5, the V gene TRBV20-1, with TRBD2 matching over 15 bases. Trimming at V came to 4 bases and at J to 5 bases, leaving 14 bases not matched to a gene. Germline CDR1 DFQATT, CDR2 SNEGSKA (reference sequence). CDR3 length: 18 residues. The CDR3 DNA, read in part, is TGCAGTGCTAAGGGGGTGGGACTAGCGGGGGGCTGGGGGGAGACC. It translates to CSAKGVGLAGGWGET. The CDR3 in its entirety is CSAKGVGLAGGWGETQYF.

On this clone: Coverage ceases 3 residues before the CDR3 finishes, and the germline J gene fills in the end. The J gene is TRBJ1-4, the V gene TRBV5-5, with D perhaps TRBD1 (6 bases). Germline lookup yields CDR1 SGHKS and CDR2 YYEKEE (reference sequence). This CDR3 has 15 amino acids. Trimming cost V 4 bases and J 2 bases, with 12 bases left between them. The sequenced part of the CDR3 DNA is TGTGCCAGCAGCGTCAGGGGTTCTACTAATGAAAAA. Amino acid sequence: CASSVRGSTNEK. The complete CDR3 sequence is CASSVRGSTNEKLFF.

Notes on this clone: The read gets to within 3 residues of the CDR3 end, and the germline J gene fills in the rest. The chain carries TRBV20-1 and TRBJ2-7; perhaps TRBD1 as D (5 bases). Germline values: CDR1 DFQATT, CDR2 SNEGSKA (reference sequence). V lost 1 base to trimming and J lost 3 bases, with 7 bases between them. CDR3 length: 12 amino acids. Incomplete CDR3 DNA: TGCAGTGCTAGAGGCAGGGTCTACGAG. This codes for CSARGRVYE. The whole CDR3 reads CSARGRVYEQYF.

For this clone: The CDR3 goes on 3 residues after the read ends, and that part is filled in from the germline J gene. The chain combines TRBV6-1 with TRBJ2-5; D is ambiguous. This CDR3 has 12 residues. In germline, CDR1 is MNHNS, CDR2 SASEGT. Trimming removed 2 bases from V and 5 bases from J, with 6 bases in between. The sequenced part of the CDR3 DNA is TGTGCCAGCAGTGAAACAAGGGAGACC. Protein: CASSETRET. The full CDR3 reads CASSETRETQYF.

As regards this clone: The CDR3 end falls 3 residues outside the read, so it is completed with the germline J gene. The gene calls are TRBV20-1 and TRBJ2-7; 9 bases fit TRBD1. Germline CDR1 DFQATT, CDR2 SNEGSKA (reference sequence). Unmatched junction bases numbered 6, after V lost 1 base and J lost 5 bases. The CDR3 runs 14 residues. Here the CDR3 reads CSARVGTGYHEQYF. Partial CDR3 DNA: TGCAGTGCTAGAGTCGGGACAGGGTATCACGAG.

Regarding this clone: The read finishes 3 residues shy of the CDR3 end, and the germline J gene is used to complete it. This sequence joins TRBV5-4 and TRBJ2-7; TRBD1 matches 8 bases. Germline V gene lookup returns CDR1 SGHNT and CDR2 YYREEE (reference sequence). Trimming at V came to 7 bases and at J to 5 bases, leaving 5 bases not matched to a gene. The CDR3 consists of 12 residues. The DNA read from the CDR3 is TGTGCCAGCCGGCAGGGGGCAGACGAG. Protein product: CASRQGADE. The CDR3 as a whole reads CASRQGADEQYF.

In the case of this clone: The CDR3 extends 3 residues past the end of the read, so its final part is completed from the germline J gene. V and J are TRBV29-1 and TRBJ2-1, with 9 nucleotides matching TRBD1. CDR1 and CDR2 from the germline V gene are SQVTM and ANQGSEA. Trimming at V came to 5 bases and at J to 8 bases, leaving 10 bases not matched to a gene. The CDR3 contains 14 residues. This CDR3 reads CSVSGTGYGDEQFF. Incomplete CDR3 DNA: TGCAGCGTTTCCGGGACAGGGTATGGGGATGAG.

Worth noting for this clone: With the read ending 3 residues before the CDR3 end, the germline J gene is used to fill in that end. This rearrangement joins TRBV18 to TRBJ1-6; D gene unclear. The CDR3 length is 14 residues. The V gene lost 3 bases and the J gene lost 10 bases, with 13 bases spanning the gap. Germline values: CDR1 KGHSH, CDR2 LQKENI. This CDR3 is CASSPREGTSPLHF. CDR3 DNA, as far as it was read: TGTGCCAGCTCACCGAGAGAGGGCACCTCACCC.

Worth noting for this clone: The read ends 3 residues before the CDR3 terminus; that terminus is restored from the germline J gene. The chain uses TRBV19 and TRBJ2-7; TRBD2 matches 12 bases. V lost 5 bases and J lost 1; bases outside the gene matches: 3. The CDR3 totals 15 residues. Germline CDR1 is LNHDA and CDR2 is SQIVND (reference sequence). The sequenced part of the CDR3 DNA is TGTGCCAGTAGTGGGACTAGCGGGCCATCCTACGAG. Protein sequence: CASSGTSGPSYE. From start to end, the CDR3 is CASSGTSGPSYEQYF.

Note on this clone: The read is 3 residues too short to cover the CDR3 end, so that end is filled in from the germline J gene. This sequence joins TRBV5-1 and TRBJ2-4; 9 bases align to TRBD1. Per germline, CDR1 SGHRS and CDR2 YFSETQ. V dropped 4 bases and J dropped 5; count of bases not matched to a gene: 16. This CDR3 is built from 18 residues. The CDR3 bases that were read are TGCGCCAGCAGCACACTAGGACAGGGGTCCGAAACCCAAAACATT. Its protein is CASSTLGQGSETQNI. The whole CDR3 reads CASSTLGQGSETQNIQYF. The whole variable domain, filled in from reference TRBV5-1 and TRBJ2-4, reads KAGVTQTPRYLIKTRGQQVTLSCSPISGHRSVSWYQQTPGQGLQFLFEYFSETQRNKGNFPGRFSGRQFSNSRSEMNVSTLELGDSALYLCASSTLGQGSETQNIQYFGAGTRLSVL.